A single sample gave rise to the 21 T cell receptor beta chains below, sequenced in a study of blood T cell repertoires in COVID-19. This table comes from immunoSEQ multiplex PCR, and its TCRdb copy is limited to in-frame clones, with some not included. The sample records 100,000 to 150,000 clones, 70% to 90% being singletons. Material: peripheral blood. The receptor set was obtained from a man between 65 and 85 years old with active COVID-19.

The CDR3 DNA follows: TGTGCCAGCACCAACCTCAGCGGAGATGAGCAGTTCTTC. It codes for CASTNLSGDEQFF. The chain carries TRBV12-3 or TRBV12-4 and TRBJ2-1, with D perhaps matching TRBD2 (5 bases). This CDR3 comprises 13 residues. Trimming stripped 7 bases from V and 8 bases from J, with 15 bases between.

DNA of the CDR3: TGTGCCAGCAGCCCCCGTGTTGTCCCGGGAGGGAACAATGAGCAGTTCTTC. Encoded protein: CASSPRVVPGGNNEQFF. The chain couples TRBV7-9 to TRBJ2-1; 8 bases are shared with TRBD2. The CDR3 loop spans 17 amino acids. Trimming at V came to 5 bases and at J to 5 bases, leaving 14 bases not matched to a gene. Germline V gene lookup returns CDR1 SEHNR and CDR2 FQNEAQ (reference sequence).

V usage is TRBV10-3 and J usage is TRBJ2-7; the match to TRBD2 covers 14 bases. V lost 6 bases, J lost 4 bases, and 8 bases stayed unmatched. CDR1 ENHRY and CDR2 SYGVKD come from the germline V gene. The CDR3 has 16 residues. The CDR3 sequence: CAISTTSGRARYEQYF. The CDR3 DNA reads as TGTGCCATCAGCACGACTAGCGGGAGGGCCAGGTACGAGCAGTACTTC.

The chain has TRBV30 and TRBJ1-6; D unresolved. With 0 bases removed from V and 9 bases from J, the gap between germline ends came to 12 bases. The germline V gene encodes CDR1 GTSNPN and CDR2 SVGIG (reference sequence). The CDR3 consists of 14 residues. CDR3 loop: CAWSVGGRTSPLHF. CDR3 nucleotides: TGTGCCTGGAGTGTTGGAGGGAGAACTTCACCCCTCCACTTT.

The chain employs TRBV24-1 and TRBJ1-1; 8 positions match TRBD1. The CDR3 consists of 14 residues. Unmatched junction bases numbered 7, after V lost 6 bases and J lost 5 bases. The V gene's germline CDR1 is KGHDR and CDR2 SFDVKD. In DNA, the CDR3 is TGTGCCACCAGTTCCGGACAGGGAGAGACTGAAGCTTTCTTT. This encodes CATSSGQGETEAFF.

The chain joins TRBV5-1 to TRBJ2-1; D uncertain. V lost 0 bases and J 2 bases, leaving 12 bases between the germline ends. Germline lookup yields CDR1 SGHRS and CDR2 YFSETQ. The CDR3 has 16 amino acids. DNA for the CDR3: TGCGCCAGCAGCTTGGCCTATATCCCGCCCTACAATGAGCAGTTCTTC. This sequence encodes CASSLAYIPPYNEQFF.

This chain joins TRBV20-1 and TRBJ2-1, with TRBD2 matching over 10 bases. The germline V gene encodes CDR1 DFQATT and CDR2 SNEGSKA (reference sequence). This CDR3 is 14 amino acids long. J was trimmed by 6 bases and V by 3 bases; bases with no gene match: 5. CDR3 nucleotide sequence: TGCAGTGCTAGTGCCGGGACTAGCGCCAATGAGCAGTTCTTC. Residues: CSASAGTSANEQFF.

This clone was seen a single time. This rearrangement joins TRBV28 to TRBJ2-1, with 12 positions matching TRBD2. Looked up from germline, CDR1 is MDHEN and CDR2 is SYDVKM. The CDR3 has 14 residues. V shed 5 bases and J 7 bases; nucleotides not matched to a gene: 3. CDR3 protein: CASSTTSGRNEQFF. CDR3 nucleotide sequence: TGTGCCAGCAGTACTACTAGCGGGAGGAATGAGCAGTTCTTC.

This clone has just one count. This chain connects TRBV29-1 to TRBJ2-1; possible D gene TRBD2, 6 bases. The V end was cut by 7 bases, the J end by 1 base, with 17 bases between. The CDR3 consists of 15 residues. Germline V CDR1 and CDR2: SQVTM, ANQGSEA. CDR3 protein: CSGGSYSGSYNEQFF. For the CDR3, the DNA is TGCAGCGGGGGGTCGTATAGCGGATCCTACAATGAGCAGTTCTTC.

This clone was observed a few times. The V and J genes are TRBV28 and TRBJ1-6; a weak D match, TRBD1 (6 bases). Germline V gives CDR1 MDHEN, CDR2 SYDVKM. The V gene lost 4 bases and the J gene lost 0 bases, with 10 bases spanning the gap. This CDR3 is built from 16 residues. CDR3 sequence (DNA): TGTGCCAGCAGTTCGGGCAGGGGCTCCTATAATTCACCCCTCCACTTT. Translation gives CASSSGRGSYNSPLHF.

J is TRBJ2-2 and V is TRBV6-4; the match to TRBD2 covers 14 bases. From germline, CDR1 is MRHNA and CDR2 SNTAGT. V lost 2 bases and J lost 5; bases outside the gene matches: 7. The CDR3 loop spans 18 amino acids. CDR3: CASSDGGLAGGGTGELFF. The CDR3 DNA reads as TGTGCCAGCAGTGACGGTGGACTAGCGGGAGGAGGGACCGGGGAGCTGTTTTTT.

The CDR3 region has the DNA TGTGCCAGCAGCCAAGTAGCCTACGAGCAGTACTTC. It specifies CASSQVAYEQYF. The rearrangement links TRBV3-1 (or the pseudogene TRBV3-2) to TRBJ2-7; D gene ambiguous. The CDR3 length is 12 residues. V was trimmed by 1 base and J by 2 bases, leaving 3 bases between them. CDR1 and CDR2 (germline): LGHDT, YNNKEL (reference sequence).

V and J are TRBV28 and TRBJ2-7; TRBD2 matches at 9 bases. This CDR3 region has 14 residues. V was clipped by 7 bases and J by 2 bases; unmatched bases: 6. Germline V CDR1 and CDR2: MDHEN, SYDVKM. The CDR3 region has the DNA TGTGCCAGCATCAGGGCTAGCGGGACCTACGAGCAGTACTTC. Translation: CASIRASGTYEQYF.

The rearrangement joins TRBV5-1 to TRBJ1-3; the match to TRBD1 covers 7 bases. This CDR3 is built from 18 residues. V lost 2 bases and J lost 1; bases outside the gene matches: 12. CDR1 SGHRS and CDR2 YFSETQ come from the germline V gene. CDR3 DNA: TGCGCCAGCAGCTTCCAGCCGGGACAGACTTTATCTGGAAACACCATATATTTT. This encodes CASSFQPGQTLSGNTIYF.

The sample holds one count of this clone. The genes are TRBV6-5 and TRBJ1-1, with D possibly matching TRBD1 (5 bases). The CDR3 is made up of 14 amino acids. In germline, CDR1 is MNHEY, CDR2 SVGAGI. Deletions cut 4 bases from V and 1 base from J, with 10 bases between. As DNA, the CDR3 is TGTGCCAGCAGTTGGGGCAGGACGAACACTGAAGCTTTCTTT. It encodes CASSWGRTNTEAFF.

The V and J genes are TRBV9 and TRBJ2-3, with 10 bases aligning to TRBD2. With 2 bases clipped from V and 6 bases from J, the junction kept 9 bases outside the gene matches. The CDR3 is made up of 16 amino acids. CDR1 is SGDLS, CDR2 YYNGEE, per germline. CDR3 coding DNA: TGTGCCAGCAGCGTTGATAGCGGGGGGACCGTCGATACGCAGTATTTT. This sequence encodes CASSVDSGGTVDTQYF.

The rearrangement links TRBV19 to TRBJ2-6; tentatively, D is TRBD2 (5 bases). V was shortened by 6 bases and J by 0 bases, with 12 bases between the two germline ends. CDR1 LNHDA and CDR2 SQIVND come from the germline V gene (reference sequence). The CDR3 spans 16 residues. CDR3: CASSFDGGSGANVLTF. CDR3 coding DNA: TGTGCCAGTAGCTTTGACGGAGGCTCTGGGGCCAACGTCCTGACTTTC. The complete variable domain, with remaining parts taken from reference TRBV19 and TRBJ2-6, reads DGGITQSPKYLFRKEGQNVTLSCEQNLNHDAMYWYRQDPGQGLRLIYYSQIVNDFQKGDIAEGYSVSREKKESFPLTVTSAQKNPTAFYLCASSFDGGSGANVLTFGAGSRLTVL.

Concerning this clone itself: Other nucleotide sequences in the sample specify the same CDR3. The rearrangement links TRBV2 to TRBJ2-7; tentatively, D is TRBD1 (6 bases). V dropped 6 bases and J dropped 4 bases, with 7 bases sitting between them. CDR3 length: 11 residues. Germline V gene data show CDR1 as SNHLY and CDR2 as FYNNEI. As DNA, the CDR3 is TGTGCCAGCAGGAGGGGGTACGAGCAGTACTTC. Translation: CASRRGYEQYF.

The chain combines TRBV7-3 with TRBJ1-1; possibly TRBD1 for D (5 bases). This CDR3 spans 13 amino acids. V lost 2 bases and J 1 base, leaving 5 bases between the germline ends. Per the germline V gene, CDR1 is SGHTA and CDR2 is FQGTGA. The CDR3 loop is CASSLGQNTEAFF. The CDR3 DNA reads TGTGCCAGCAGCTTAGGACAGAACACTGAAGCTTTCTTT.

The J gene is TRBJ2-7, the V gene TRBV6-5; tentative D call: TRBD1 (6 bases). The germline V and J ends were trimmed by 2 bases and 3 bases, with 14 bases remaining between them. CDR1 is MNHEY, CDR2 SVGAGI, per germline. This CDR3 is built from 15 residues. CDR3 DNA sequence: TGTGCCAGCAGTTACCTCAGGGGAGATGGCTACGAGCAGTACTTC. It is translated as CASSYLRGDGYEQYF.

V and J are TRBV7-8 and TRBJ2-3, with D perhaps TRBD2 (6 bases). The CDR3 extends over 14 amino acids. Deletions cut 8 bases from V and 6 bases from J, with 18 bases between. Germline V gives CDR1 SGHVS, CDR2 FQNEAQ. The CDR3 loop is CASGVDGRMDTQYF. CDR3 DNA sequence: TGTGCCAGCGGCGTTGATGGGAGGATGGATACGCAGTATTTT.